This TCR beta chain was found in a study of cytomegalovirus exposure and HLA in healthy donors. Whole-study results and caveats: As was reported, the classifier diagnosed cytomegalovirus status with high specificity and sensitivity. A list of approximately 160 TCR beta chains associated with cytomegalovirus was given.

Using immunoSEQ multiplex PCR, the repertoire was profiled, and TCRdb retains in-frame clones only, with some absent. In the table there are under 150,000 clones, about 90% of which are singletons. Regarding this clone: The antigen is undetermined.

The CDR3 length is 14 residues. Germline lookup yields CDR1 SGHDN and CDR2 FVKESK. J gave up 5 bases and V 5 bases, and 7 bases lay outside the gene matches. The chain recombines TRBV14 with TRBJ1-2; TRBD1 matches at 8 bases. The receptor was derived from a woman between 18 and 29 years old in good health and CMV-seronegative. The specimen was PBMCs. The chain's CDR3 is CASSRQGNRYGYTF. As DNA, the CDR3 is TGTGCCAGCAGCAGACAGGGGAATCGGTATGGCTACACCTTC.